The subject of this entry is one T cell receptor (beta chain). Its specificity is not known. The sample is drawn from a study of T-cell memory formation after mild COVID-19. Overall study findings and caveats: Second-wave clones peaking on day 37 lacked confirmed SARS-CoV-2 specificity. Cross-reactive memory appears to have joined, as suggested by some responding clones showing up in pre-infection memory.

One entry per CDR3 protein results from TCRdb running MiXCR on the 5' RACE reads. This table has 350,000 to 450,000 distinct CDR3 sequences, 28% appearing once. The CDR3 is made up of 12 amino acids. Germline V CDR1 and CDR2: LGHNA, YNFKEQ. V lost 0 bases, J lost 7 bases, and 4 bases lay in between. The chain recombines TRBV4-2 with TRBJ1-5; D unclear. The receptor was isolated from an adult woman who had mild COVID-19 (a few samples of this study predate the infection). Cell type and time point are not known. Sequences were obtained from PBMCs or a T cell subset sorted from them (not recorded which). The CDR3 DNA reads TGTGCCAGCAGCCAAGACGACCAGCCCCAGCATTTT. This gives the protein CASSQDDQPQHF.